Listed here is a single T cell receptor (beta chain). What it binds is not known. V was clipped by 0 bases and J by 4 bases, with 7 bases between them. Looked up from germline, CDR1 is SGHRS and CDR2 is YFSETQ. This CDR3 has 14 amino acids. The data were produced by immunoSEQ multiplex PCR, yet TCRdb's version contains in-frame clones alone and is incomplete. The sample includes tens of thousands of clones, roughly 78% of them seen just once. This sample is part of a study of T cell responses to AZD1222 COVID-19 vaccine. The wider study: Doses given second, at about 4 or about 12 weeks, were pooled.

Notes on the study in general: Two AZD1222 doses significantly raised spike-specific TCR breadth and depth over controls. The span of vaccine-associated CD4 TCRs extended across spike, with dominance at 160-218 and 743-854. Nearly half of spike-specific TCRs reportedly go after variant regions that carry no mutations.

The chain links TRBV5-1 to TRBJ1-4; unclear D gene. The clonotype was recovered from an adult in good health. Material: peripheral blood, obtained on day 0 of AZD1222 vaccination. CDR3 sequence reads: CASSLDSLNEKLFF. CDR3 coding DNA: TGCGCCAGCAGCTTGGACAGTCTTAATGAAAAACTGTTTTTT. Based on the CDR3 plus reference TRBV5-1 and TRBJ1-4, the full variable domain is KAGVTQTPRYLIKTRGQQVTLSCSPISGHRSVSWYQQTPGQGLQFLFEYFSETQRNKGNFPGRFSGRQFSNSRSEMNVSTLELGDSALYLCASSLDSLNEKLFFGSGTQLSVL.